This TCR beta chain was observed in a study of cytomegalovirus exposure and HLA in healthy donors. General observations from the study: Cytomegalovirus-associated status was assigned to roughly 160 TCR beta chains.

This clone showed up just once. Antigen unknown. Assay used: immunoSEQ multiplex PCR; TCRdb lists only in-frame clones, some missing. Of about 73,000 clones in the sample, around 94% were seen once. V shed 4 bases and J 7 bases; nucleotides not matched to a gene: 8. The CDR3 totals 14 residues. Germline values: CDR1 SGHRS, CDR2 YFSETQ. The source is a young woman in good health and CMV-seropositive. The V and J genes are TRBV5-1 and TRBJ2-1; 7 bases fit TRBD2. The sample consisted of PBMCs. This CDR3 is CASSLRDYLNEQFF. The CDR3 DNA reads TGCGCCAGCAGCCTCCGGGACTACTTGAATGAGCAGTTCTTC.